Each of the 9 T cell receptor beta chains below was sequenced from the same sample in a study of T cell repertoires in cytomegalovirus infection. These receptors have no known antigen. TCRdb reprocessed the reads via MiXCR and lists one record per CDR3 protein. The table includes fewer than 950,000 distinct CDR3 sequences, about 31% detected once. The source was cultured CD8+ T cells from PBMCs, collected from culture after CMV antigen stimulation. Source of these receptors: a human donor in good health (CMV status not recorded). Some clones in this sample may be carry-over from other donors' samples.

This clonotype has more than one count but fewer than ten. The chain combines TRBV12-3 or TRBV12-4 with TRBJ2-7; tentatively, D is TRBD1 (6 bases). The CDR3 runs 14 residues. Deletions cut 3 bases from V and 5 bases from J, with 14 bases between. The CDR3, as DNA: TGTGCCAGCAGTTTGCGGGCAGGGGTCGACGAGCAGTACGTC. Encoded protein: CASSLRAGVDEQYV.

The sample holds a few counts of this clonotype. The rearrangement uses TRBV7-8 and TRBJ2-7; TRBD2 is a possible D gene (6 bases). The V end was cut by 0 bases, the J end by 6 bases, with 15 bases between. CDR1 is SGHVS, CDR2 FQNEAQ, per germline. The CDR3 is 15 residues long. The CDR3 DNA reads TGTGCCAGCAGCTTAGCGGGGGGTTGGCTTGCCGAGCAGTACTTC. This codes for CASSLAGGWLAEQYF.

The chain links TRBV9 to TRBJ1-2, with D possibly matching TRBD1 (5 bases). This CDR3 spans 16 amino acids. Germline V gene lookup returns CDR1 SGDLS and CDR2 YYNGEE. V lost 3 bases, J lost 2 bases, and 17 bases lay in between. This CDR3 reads CASSAPLQGANYGYTF. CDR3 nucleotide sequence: TGTGCCAGCAGCGCGCCACTTCAGGGTGCCAACTATGGCTACACCTTC.

The CDR3 sequence: CASSYGTGFYEQYV. CDR3 sequence (DNA): TGTGCCAGCAGTTACGGGACAGGGTTCTACGAGCAGTACGTC. V and J are TRBV6-2 or TRBV6-3 and TRBJ2-7, with 9 bases identical to TRBD1. Per the germline V gene, CDR1 is MNHEY and CDR2 is SVGEGT. Germline trimming cut 2 bases from V and 3 bases from J; bases unmatched to any gene: 2. The CDR3 is 14 residues long.

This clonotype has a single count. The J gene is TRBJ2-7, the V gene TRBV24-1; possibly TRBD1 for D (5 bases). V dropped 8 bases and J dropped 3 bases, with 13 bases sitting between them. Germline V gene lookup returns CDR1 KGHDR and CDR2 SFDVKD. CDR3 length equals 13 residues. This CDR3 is CATIIDSLYEQYV. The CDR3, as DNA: TGTGCCACCATTATCGACAGCCTCTACGAGCAGTACGTC.

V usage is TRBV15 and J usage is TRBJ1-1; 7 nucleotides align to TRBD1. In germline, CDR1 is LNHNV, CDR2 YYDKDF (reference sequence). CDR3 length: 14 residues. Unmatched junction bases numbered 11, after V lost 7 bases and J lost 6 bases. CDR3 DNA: TGTGCCACCACCCCCGAAAAGGGGGCGCCTGAAGCTTTCTTT. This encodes CATTPEKGAPEAFF.

The CDR3 nucleotides are TGTGCCAGCAGTTCCACCGCTACACGGTTATCTGGAAACACCATATATTTT. It yields the protein CASSSTATRLSGNTIYF. The V gene is TRBV27, the J gene TRBJ1-3; no clear D gene. V dropped 4 bases and J dropped 1 base, with 17 bases sitting between them. CDR3 length: 17 residues. Germline CDR1 MNHEY, CDR2 SMNVEV (reference sequence).

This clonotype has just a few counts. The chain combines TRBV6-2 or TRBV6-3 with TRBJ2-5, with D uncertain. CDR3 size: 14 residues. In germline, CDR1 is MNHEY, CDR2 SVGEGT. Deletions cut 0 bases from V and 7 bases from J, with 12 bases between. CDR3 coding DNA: TGTGCCAGCAGTTACTCGACCAGCTTGGGGACCCAGTACTTC. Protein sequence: CASSYSTSLGTQYF.

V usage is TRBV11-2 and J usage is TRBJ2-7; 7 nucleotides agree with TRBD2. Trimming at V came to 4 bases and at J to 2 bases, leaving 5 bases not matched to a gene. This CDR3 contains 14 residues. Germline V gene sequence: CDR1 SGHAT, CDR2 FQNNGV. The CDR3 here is CASSWSGGTYEQYF. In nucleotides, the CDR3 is TGTGCCAGCAGCTGGTCGGGGGGAACCTACGAGCAGTACTTC.